A single sample is the source of the 6 T cell receptor beta chains below, sequenced in a study of CD8+CD57+ T cells in acquired aplastic anemia. Using genomic DNA as the template, TCR beta VDJ and CDR3 profiling was carried out. One entry per CDR3 protein, called by TCRdb with MiXCR from the reads. The profile shows 150,000 to 200,000 distinct CDR3 sequences, less than 50% of them singletons. Patients chosen for sequencing had shown CD8+CD57+ cell expansion by flow cytometry. Sequences were obtained from sorted CD4+, CD8+, or CD8+CD57+ T cells (not recorded which) from PBMCs. The receptors derive from a human donor with aplastic anemia.

As to this clonotype: At one end the junction does not follow the germline gene, possibly because of a read error. This chain connects TRBV20-1 to TRBJ1-5, with TRBD1 as a possible D gene (5 bases). The germline CDR1 and CDR2 sequences are DFQATT and SNEGSKA (reference sequence). CDR3 length: 14 amino acids. The CDR3 sequence: CSAKAPGSTQPQHF. The CDR3 DNA reads as TGCAGTGCTAAGGCACCAGGGAGCACTCAGCCCCAGCATTTT.

The sample holds many counts of this clonotype. The gene calls are TRBV7-9 and TRBJ2-7; D tentatively reads TRBD1 or TRBD2 (5 bases each). V lost 2 bases and J lost 10, with 18 bases in between. Looked up from germline, CDR1 is SEHNR and CDR2 is FQNEAQ (reference sequence). This CDR3 comprises 14 residues. The CDR3 spells CASSLLLGVKEQYF. Here the CDR3 DNA reads TGTGCCAGCAGCTTACTCCTGGGGGTGAAGGAACAGTACTTC.

Ten or more counts support this clonotype. The V call is TRBV12-3 or TRBV12-4, the J call TRBJ1-2; 11 positions match TRBD1. The J segment lost 8 bases and the V segment lost 6 bases, leaving 5 bases of the junction unmatched. The CDR3 has 13 amino acids. Here the CDR3 DNA reads TGTGCCAGCAGGGGACAGGGGGGACGGGGCTACACCTTC. It codes for CASRGQGGRGYTF.

The chain has TRBV15 and TRBJ2-7, with D possibly being TRBD1 (5 bases). The ends were cut back, 5 bases at V and 2 bases at J, with 10 bases in the middle. This CDR3 has 13 amino acids. In germline, CDR1 is LNHNV, CDR2 YYDKDF (reference sequence). The CDR3, as DNA: TGTGCCACCAGCGGGTGGACACCCTACGAGCAGTACTTC. Protein: CATSGWTPYEQYF.

On this clonotype: The missing conserved phenylalanine or tryptophan at the end of this CDR3 makes a read error likely. The genes are TRBV19 and TRBJ1-1; D is possibly TRBD1 (6 bases). This CDR3 spans 13 amino acids. CDR1 and CDR2 from the germline V gene are LNHDA and SQIVND (reference sequence). Trimming stripped 6 bases from V and 2 bases from J, with 10 bases between. CDR3 sequence reads: CASRGGTNTEAFS. CDR3 nucleotide sequence: TGTGCCAGTAGGGGGGGCACCAACACTGAAGCTTTCTCT.

This clonotype was detected only a few times. The J gene is TRBJ2-7, the V gene TRBV2; D remains unclear. Between the trimmed V and J ends, which lost 5 bases and 4 bases, there was a span of 9 bases. Germline CDR1 SNHLY, CDR2 FYNNEI. The CDR3 consists of 12 residues. The CDR3 loop is CASSWVGYEQYF. The CDR3 DNA reads as TGTGCCAGCAGTTGGGTAGGTTACGAGCAGTACTTC.